These 7 T cell receptor beta chains share one sample of origin, sequenced in a study of blood T cell repertoires in COVID-19. The data were produced by immunoSEQ multiplex PCR, yet TCRdb's version contains in-frame clones alone and is incomplete. Altogether 310,000 or so clones are present, roughly 90% being singletons, with the ten largest covering approximately 4%. Material: peripheral blood. Receptors originate from a woman aged 50 to 65 with active or convalescent COVID-19.

This chain links TRBV6-4 with TRBJ2-3; D is possibly TRBD2 (6 bases). Per germline, CDR1 MRHNA and CDR2 SNTAGT. The CDR3 is made up of 13 amino acids. V was shortened by 4 bases and J by 8 bases, with 13 bases between the two germline ends. The chain's CDR3 is CASSGNARGTQYF. As DNA, the CDR3 is TGTGCCAGCAGTGGGAATGCGCGGGGTACGCAGTATTTT.

In regard to this clone: The germline gene is not matched at one end of the junction; a read error may be the cause. The J gene is TRBJ2-7, the V gene TRBV7-7; maybe TRBD1 (6 bases). CDR3 length: 17 amino acids. Germline V gene data show CDR1 as SSHAT and CDR2 as FNYEAQ (reference sequence). The CDR3 DNA is TGTGCTAGCAGCTTAGCGCTGGAGGAACAGGGCCCCCTCGAGCAGTACTTC. Amino acids: CASSLALEEQGPLEQYF.

The chain carries TRBV2 and TRBJ2-7; the D gene is possibly TRBD1 (6 bases). The CDR3 totals 11 residues. V was trimmed by 2 bases and J by 7 bases, leaving 6 bases between them. Germline V gene data show CDR1 as SNHLY and CDR2 as FYNNEI. The CDR3 loop reads CASSERGEQYF. The CDR3 DNA follows: TGTGCCAGCAGTGAAAGGGGGGAGCAGTACTTC.

The chain has TRBV23-1 and TRBJ1-3; D perhaps matches TRBD1 (5 bases). TRBV23-1 is noted as an ORF with a role that remains uncertain. The CDR3 has 15 residues. V was shortened by 6 bases and J by 2 bases, with 14 bases between the two germline ends. Written as DNA, the CDR3 is TGCGCCAGCAGAAGGGGAGGGATGCCTGGAAACACCATATATTTT. It codes for CASRRGGMPGNTIYF.

This chain joins TRBV28 and TRBJ2-5, with 9 bases identical to TRBD1. Losses at the gene ends were 4 bases for V and 2 bases for J; bases not matched to a gene: 5. CDR3 length: 15 residues. Looked up from germline, CDR1 is MDHEN and CDR2 is SYDVKM. CDR3 DNA sequence: TGTGCCAGCAGTTGGGCCGGACAGGGGCAAGAGACCCAGTACTTC. Translating gives CASSWAGQGQETQYF.

The rearrangement links TRBV3-1 (or the pseudogene TRBV3-2) to TRBJ2-5; possibly TRBD2 for D (5 bases). CDR3 size: 14 residues. The ends were cut back, 4 bases at V and 5 bases at J, with 14 bases in the middle. Germline V gene sequence: CDR1 LGHDT, CDR2 YNNKEL (reference sequence). This CDR3 is CASSRIGGRETQYF. As DNA, the CDR3 is TGTGCCAGCAGCCGAATAGGCGGGCGGGAGACCCAGTACTTC.

This chain connects TRBV6-6 to TRBJ1-2; 9 nucleotides agree with TRBD1. Germline CDR1 is MNHNY and CDR2 is SVGAGI (reference sequence). Losses at the gene ends were 6 bases for V and 3 bases for J; bases not matched to a gene: 5. There are 14 residues in the CDR3. The CDR3 DNA reads TGTGCCAGCAGCTTACAGGGGGCTGACTATGGCTACACCTTC. Translating it yields CASSLQGADYGYTF.